The present entry profiles one T cell receptor (beta chain) with its context. TCRdb's copy holds only in-frame clones and misses some; the assay was immunoSEQ multiplex PCR. Among about 320,000 clones listed, roughly 86% were seen once. CDR1 and CDR2 (germline): SGDLS, YYNGEE. CDR3 length: 18 amino acids. Germline trimming cut 1 base from V and 3 bases from J; bases unmatched to any gene: 11. Treatment here: some 19 received Ad26.COV2.S at low or high dose, single or two shots; a few received placebo; per-sample allocation not given. Samples came from day 63 after the first vaccine or placebo injection. The data were obtained in a study of Ad26.COV2.S vaccination and SARS-CoV-2 variants.

The receptor was isolated from a person aged 18-65 years who received the Ad26.COV2.S COVID-19 vaccine or a placebo. The chain uses TRBV9 and TRBJ1-3; TRBD1 aligns across 9 bases. The specimen was peripheral blood, collected in a trial of Ad26.COV2.S vaccine versus placebo. The CDR3 DNA reads TGTGCCAGCAGCGTACTTCCTGGCGACAGGGGGAGTGGAAACACCATATATTTT. Its translation is CASSVLPGDRGSGNTIYF.